Listed here are 8 T cell receptor beta chains from one sample, sequenced in a study of Ad26.COV2.S vaccination and SARS-CoV-2 variants. Treatment specified: some 20 received Ad26.COV2.S at low or high dose, single or two shots; several received placebo; per-sample allocation not given. The investigators took samples on day 63 after the first vaccine or placebo injection. The method was immunoSEQ multiplex PCR; TCRdb's version includes in-frame clones alone and lacks a portion of them. The profile covers approximately 340,000 clones, with roughly 84% appearing a single time and about 3.3% taken by the ten largest. The sequenced sample was peripheral blood, obtained in a trial of Ad26.COV2.S vaccine versus placebo. The receptors shown here come from a person aged 18-65 years who received the Ad26.COV2.S COVID-19 vaccine or a placebo.

This clone has only a few counts. V is TRBV30 and J is TRBJ1-6; maybe TRBD1 (5 bases). Trimming cost V 2 bases and J 5 bases, with 13 bases left between them. This CDR3 comprises 15 residues. Germline-derived CDR1 and CDR2 are GTSNPN and SVGIG (reference sequence). In nucleotides, the CDR3 is TGTGCCTGGAGTACCGGGGCAGTCAATAATTCACCCCTCCACTTT. Translated, it gives CAWSTGAVNNSPLHF.

The chain links TRBV5-1 to TRBJ2-1, with D hard to call. The CDR3 length is 15 residues. Between the trimmed V and J ends, which lost 0 bases and 9 bases, there was a span of 16 bases. Germline V gene data show CDR1 as SGHRS and CDR2 as YFSETQ. CDR3 DNA: TGCGCCAGCAGCTTGGATTCATCCTCAACGGTTGAGCAGTTCTTC. It is translated as CASSLDSSSTVEQFF.

Regarding this clone: This same CDR3 is encoded by further DNA sequences in the sample. The CDR3: CASSPGGDTQYF. Here the CDR3 DNA reads TGTGCCAGCAGCCCAGGGGGAGATACGCAGTATTTT. The chain joins TRBV12-3 or TRBV12-4 to TRBJ2-3, with 7 bases lining up with TRBD1. CDR3 size: 12 residues. With 6 bases clipped from V and 5 bases from J, the junction kept 2 bases outside the gene matches.

The chain combines TRBV24-1 with TRBJ2-7, with a tentative D call TRBD2 (6 bases). V dropped 9 bases and J dropped 6 bases, with 17 bases sitting between them. The CDR3 runs 13 residues. Germline lookup yields CDR1 KGHDR and CDR2 SFDVKD. The CDR3 loop reads CATSGERVGEQYF. CDR3 nucleotides: TGTGCCACCTCGGGGGAGAGGGTCGGCGAGCAGTACTTC.

This chain connects TRBV12-3 or TRBV12-4 to TRBJ1-1; D is unclear. The V and J ends lost 6 bases and 8 bases respectively, with 13 bases between them. This CDR3 is built from 12 residues. CDR3 DNA sequence: TGTGCCAGCAGCCACCGGACGGTAGAAGCTTTCTTT. It codes for CASSHRTVEAFF.

The count of this clone is one. The chain uses TRBV4-1 and TRBJ2-1, with 8 bases aligning to TRBD2. This CDR3 spans 15 amino acids. Per the germline V gene, CDR1 is MGHRA and CDR2 is YSYEKL. J lost 4 bases, V lost 1 base, and 3 bases had no gene match. This CDR3 is CASSQAGGQYNEQFF. In DNA, the CDR3 is TGCGCCAGCAGCCAAGCGGGAGGGCAGTACAATGAGCAGTTCTTC.

This chain links TRBV9 with TRBJ2-2, with a possible D match to TRBD2 (6 bases). This CDR3 region has 14 residues. Germline-derived CDR1 and CDR2 are SGDLS and YYNGEE. Trimming took off 7 bases at V and 2 bases at J, with 12 bases between the two ends. The CDR3 region has the DNA TGTGCCAGCGAACGGGACTCTAACACCGGGGAGCTGTTTTTT. It translates to CASERDSNTGELFF.

The chain recombines TRBV5-1 with TRBJ2-7, with TRBD2 matching 11 bases. Looked up from germline, CDR1 is SGHRS and CDR2 is YFSETQ. The CDR3 loop spans 17 amino acids. Unmatched junction bases numbered 8, after V lost 0 bases and J lost 3 bases. The CDR3 here is CASSLDSGRALGYEQYF. The CDR3 bases are TGCGCCAGCAGCTTGGATAGCGGGAGGGCCCTCGGCTACGAGCAGTACTTC.